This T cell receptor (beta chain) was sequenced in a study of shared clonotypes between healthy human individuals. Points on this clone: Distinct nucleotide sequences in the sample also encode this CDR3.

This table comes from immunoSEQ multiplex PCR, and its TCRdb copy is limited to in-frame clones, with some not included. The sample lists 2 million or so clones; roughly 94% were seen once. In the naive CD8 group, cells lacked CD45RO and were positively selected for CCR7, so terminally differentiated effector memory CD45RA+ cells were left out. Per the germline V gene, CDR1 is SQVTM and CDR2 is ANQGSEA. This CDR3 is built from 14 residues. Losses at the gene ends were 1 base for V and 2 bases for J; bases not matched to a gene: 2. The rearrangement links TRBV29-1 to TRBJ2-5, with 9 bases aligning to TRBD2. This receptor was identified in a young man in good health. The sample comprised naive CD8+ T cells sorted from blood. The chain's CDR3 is CSVEGLAAQETQYF. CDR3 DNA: TGCAGCGTTGAAGGACTAGCGGCTCAAGAGACCCAGTACTTC.